Below are 21 T cell receptor beta chains sequenced from a single sample in a study of cytomegalovirus exposure and HLA in healthy donors. This table comes from immunoSEQ multiplex PCR, and its TCRdb copy is limited to in-frame clones, with some not included. The sample lists more than 45,000 clones, about 95% seen once, with around 2% in the top ten. Sequenced input: PBMCs. The receptors were gathered from a man aged 18 to 30 in good health and CMV-seronegative.

The V gene is TRBV7-9, the J gene TRBJ2-7; tentative D call: TRBD2 (5 bases). Trimming pared 5 bases from V and 1 base from J, leaving 12 bases between. CDR1 is SEHNR, CDR2 FQNEAQ, per germline (reference sequence). This CDR3 contains 14 residues. This CDR3 is CASSPDGISYEQYF. Here the CDR3 DNA reads TGTGCCAGCAGCCCCGACGGGATTTCCTACGAGCAGTACTTC. The entire variable domain, with the rest obtained from reference TRBV7-9 and TRBJ2-7, is as follows: DTGVSQNPRHKITKRGQNVTFRCDPISEHNRLYWYRQTLGQGPEFLTYFQNEAQLEKSRLLSDRFSAERPKGSFSTLEIQRTEQGDSAMYLCASSPDGISYEQYFGPGTRLTVT.

The chain uses TRBV6-1 and TRBJ1-5; 7 nucleotides agree with TRBD1. Germline assignment: CDR1 MNHNS and CDR2 SASEGT. The CDR3 is made up of 14 amino acids. V lost 5 bases and J lost 7; bases outside the gene matches: 8. This CDR3 is CASSPYTGVQPQHF. The CDR3 region has the DNA TGTGCCAGCAGTCCCTATACAGGGGTACAGCCCCAGCATTTT.

This chain links TRBV18 with TRBJ1-5; D not resolved. Per germline, CDR1 KGHSH and CDR2 LQKENI. The CDR3 contains 14 residues. V lost 2 bases and J lost 7, with 12 bases in between. The CDR3 nucleotides are TGTGCCAGCTCACCATTACGCGACGGGCAGCCCCAGCATTTT. Residues: CASSPLRDGQPQHF.

The J gene is TRBJ2-3, the V gene TRBV7-6; D uncertain. Germline loops: CDR1 SGHVS, CDR2 FNYEAQ. This CDR3 has 16 residues. V lost 4 bases to trimming and J lost 0 bases, with 14 bases between them. DNA of the CDR3: TGTGCCAGCAGCTCCCCGGCAGGCCACAGCACAGATACGCAGTATTTT. Amino acid sequence: CASSSPAGHSTDTQYF.

This rearrangement joins TRBV10-3 to TRBJ2-2; the D gene is possibly TRBD1 (5 bases). Between the trimmed V and J ends, which lost 8 bases and 0 bases, there was a span of 13 bases. Germline V lookup: CDR1 ENHRY, CDR2 SYGVKD. The CDR3 totals 15 residues. DNA of the CDR3: TGTGCCATCGGATCAGGGCTGTCGAACACCGGGGAGCTGTTTTTT. As protein: CAIGSGLSNTGELFF.

The chain joins TRBV11-3 to TRBJ2-1, with D possibly TRBD2 on 5 matching bases. The germline V and J ends were trimmed by 2 bases and 8 bases, with 16 bases remaining between them. The CDR3 loop spans 15 amino acids. CDR1 is SGHNT and CDR2 is YENEEA in the germline V gene. The chain's CDR3 is CASSLPSFGYDEQFF. CDR3 sequence (DNA): TGTGCCAGCAGCTTACCTAGCTTTGGGTACGATGAGCAGTTCTTC.

This rearrangement joins TRBV7-2 to TRBJ2-6; weak D call: TRBD2 (5 bases). The CDR3 contains 13 residues. The germline CDR1 and CDR2 sequences are SGHTA and FQGNSA. V was trimmed by 11 bases and J by 4 bases, leaving 12 bases between them. In DNA, the CDR3 is TGTGCCGGATCTACGGGGGGGGCCAACGTCCTGACTTTC. This sequence encodes CAGSTGGANVLTF.

The gene calls are TRBV6-5 and TRBJ2-7; possibly TRBD1 for D (6 bases). There are 13 residues in the CDR3. The germline gives CDR1 MNHEY, CDR2 SVGAGI. The germline V and J ends were trimmed by 6 bases and 6 bases, with 15 bases remaining between them. The CDR3 region is CASSQMAGVEQYF. In DNA, the CDR3 is TGTGCCAGCAGCCAGATGGCAGGGGTCGAGCAGTACTTC.

The chain has TRBV6-4 and TRBJ2-1, with 11 bases fitting TRBD2. This CDR3 is 15 amino acids long. Germline loops: CDR1 MRHNA, CDR2 SNTAGT. J lost 5 bases, V lost 4 bases, and 4 bases had no gene match. CDR3 nucleotide sequence: TGTGCCAGCAGTGCCGGGACTAGCGGAAACAATGAGCAGTTCTTC. It codes for CASSAGTSGNNEQFF.

The gene calls are TRBV2 and TRBJ2-2; D gene unclear. This CDR3 is 14 amino acids long. Germline lookup yields CDR1 SNHLY and CDR2 FYNNEI. V lost 5 bases to trimming and J lost 6 bases, with 13 bases between them. The CDR3 bases are TGTGCCAGCAGTTTTCAGGCGTCGGCCGGGGAGCTGTTTTTT. Amino acid sequence: CASSFQASAGELFF.

The chain links TRBV27 to TRBJ2-7; 7 positions match TRBD1. The CDR3 sequence is 14 residues long. Germline trimming cut 5 bases from V and 3 bases from J; bases unmatched to any gene: 7. Germline V gene data show CDR1 as MNHEY and CDR2 as SMNVEV (reference sequence). For the CDR3, the DNA is TGTGCCAGCAGTCAGACAGGGTTTAGCTACGAGCAGTACTTC. This gives the protein CASSQTGFSYEQYF.

The chain combines TRBV6-5 with TRBJ2-7, with D perhaps TRBD1 (6 bases). In germline, CDR1 is MNHEY, CDR2 SVGAGI. V lost 5 bases to trimming and J lost 2 bases, with 7 bases between them. This CDR3 has 12 residues. Here the CDR3 DNA reads TGTGCCAGCAGTGGACAGACCTACGAGCAGTACTTC. Its translation: CASSGQTYEQYF.

The chain links TRBV7-3 to TRBJ2-1; 7 bases line up with TRBD2. The CDR3 has 14 residues. The V gene's germline CDR1 is SGHTA and CDR2 FQGTGA. V was clipped by 5 bases and J by 9 bases; unmatched bases: 10. CDR3 bases: TGTGCCAGCAGCCCCGGCGGGAGAAGGGGTGAGCAGTTCTTC. It specifies CASSPGGRRGEQFF.

The chain couples TRBV27 to TRBJ2-1; 11 bases are a match to TRBD2. This CDR3 comprises 16 residues. After removal of 4 bases from V and 5 bases from J, the junction contained 7 bases not matched to a gene. The germline V gene has CDR1 MNHEY and CDR2 SMNVEV (reference sequence). As DNA, the CDR3 is TGTGCCAGCAGTTCCCTAGCGGGAGGAACCGACAATGAGCAGTTCTTC. Translation gives CASSSLAGGTDNEQFF.

The chain links TRBV18 to TRBJ1-1; TRBD1 is a possible D gene (6 bases). Germline V gene lookup returns CDR1 KGHSH and CDR2 LQKENI. This CDR3 spans 14 amino acids. Trimming pared 6 bases from V and 0 bases from J, leaving 11 bases between. The CDR3 bases are TGTGCCAGCTCGCCTAGACAGGTGAACACTGAAGCTTTCTTT. Its translation: CASSPRQVNTEAFF.

The chain recombines TRBV28 with TRBJ2-7; D unresolved. CDR3 length: 12 amino acids. Germline V gene lookup returns CDR1 MDHEN and CDR2 SYDVKM. Trimming took off 6 bases at V and 2 bases at J, with 8 bases between the two ends. CDR3 nucleotide sequence: TGTGCCAGCAGAGAAGACACCTACGAGCAGTACTTC. Encoded protein: CASREDTYEQYF.

The V and J genes are TRBV28 and TRBJ2-1; 8 bases fit TRBD1. Trimming took 2 bases from V and 5 from J; bases not matched to a gene: 5. This CDR3 has 15 residues. Per the germline V gene, CDR1 is MDHEN and CDR2 is SYDVKM. The DNA for the CDR3 is TGTGCCAGCAGTTTACAGGGGGCCCCCCACAATGAGCAGTTCTTC. It translates to CASSLQGAPHNEQFF.

This chain links TRBV7-2 with TRBJ1-4, with D unclear. Germline CDR1 reads SGHTA; CDR2 reads FQGNSA. V was pared by 1 base and J by 8 bases, with 8 bases between. The CDR3 totals 13 residues. The CDR3 region has the DNA TGTGCCAGCAGCTTAGGGTTGGGCGAAAAACTGTTTTTT. This gives the protein CASSLGLGEKLFF. The complete variable domain, with remaining parts taken from reference TRBV7-2 and TRBJ1-4, reads GAGVSQSPSNKVTEKGKDVELRCDPISGHTALYWYRQSLGQGLEFLIYFQGNSAPDKSGLPSDRFSAERTGGSVSTLTIQRTQQEDSAVYLCASSLGLGEKLFFGSGTQLSVL.

J is TRBJ2-7 and V is TRBV6-5, with TRBD2 identical over 10 bases. CDR3 length equals 15 residues. Trimming removed 2 bases from V and 3 bases from J; junction bases left unmatched: 4. Germline CDR1 MNHEY, CDR2 SVGAGI. CDR3 coding DNA: TGTGCCAGCAGTTACGGGCTAGCGGGGGACTACGAGCAGTACTTC. Translation gives CASSYGLAGDYEQYF.

The chain uses TRBV18 and TRBJ1-1; no firm D call. V was trimmed by 2 bases and J by 4 bases, leaving 5 bases between them. The CDR3 is 12 residues long. CDR1 is KGHSH and CDR2 is LQKENI in the germline V gene. The CDR3 nucleotides read TGTGCCAGCTCACCAGCAGGCACTGAAGCTTTCTTT. This translates into CASSPAGTEAFF.

The rearrangement uses TRBV14 and TRBJ2-1; 9 bases fit TRBD2. V lost 4 bases to trimming and J lost 3 bases; unmatched junction nucleotides: 4. CDR3 length: 15 amino acids. CDR1 SGHDN and CDR2 FVKESK come from the germline V gene. The chain's CDR3 is CASSLQRGVYNEQFF. In nucleotides, the CDR3 is TGTGCCAGCAGCCTACAGCGGGGGGTCTACAATGAGCAGTTCTTC. Filled out from reference TRBV14 and TRBJ2-1, the complete variable domain reads EAGVTQFPSHSVIEKGQTVTLRCDPISGHDNLYWYRRVMGKEIKFLLHFVKESKQDESGMPNNRFLAERTGGTYSTLKVQPAELEDSGVYFCASSLQRGVYNEQFFGPGTRLTVL.